This T cell receptor (beta chain) was found in a study of blood T cell repertoires in COVID-19 (dated by TCRdb to 2018 to 2021). For the wider study: Samples from collaborators originated in the United States, Italy and Spain and spanned both the acute and convalescent phases of COVID-19. The material from the prospective study consisted of cDNA or gDNA derived from T cells, B-cell-depleted T cells, or PBMCs. Deeply sampled blood TCRbeta repertoires from subjects exposed to, actively infected with, or recovered from COVID-19 were included in the dataset. The repertoires were released in a freely available public database intended as a resource for research on the immune response to SARS-CoV-2. The samples were drawn from the first 160 participants of the ongoing ImmuneRACE study and from over 950 subjects provided by 6 global collaborators. Sample metadata almost always included a de-identified subject ID, COVID-19 status, age in years and sex. Where HLA class I and class II types were available, the types were taken from metadata supplied by the sample provider, not from assay-based typing.

In Seattle, one collaborating source enrolled patients while the infection was active and tracked those patients longitudinally over the course of disease. The collaborating institutions used their own protocols to collect whole blood in K2EDTA tubes. Collaborator samples were shipped for TCRbeta analysis as frozen whole blood, isolated PBMCs, or DNA extracted from either sample type. As for this clone: What this receptor recognizes is not known. Base qualities were left out, and no much larger clone turns up one base away.

The immunoSEQ Assay, a bias-controlled multiplex PCR, was used to amplify TCRbeta CDR3 regions from genomic DNA. The authors' pipeline ran thus. Within the assay, amplification of reference gene primers was used to estimate how many nucleated cells each sample contained. To quantify the absolute abundance of each unique TCRbeta CDR3 rearrangement, sequence reads were collapsed and filtered. For each sample, productive Simpson clonality was calculated by taking the square root of Simpson's diversity index across productive rearrangements. Not all clones reach the TCRdb copy of this immuneACCESS table, which keeps in-frame sequences only. Checked studies attribute under half of the gap to unresolved V genes and leave the rest unexplained. V and J calls plus clone size are reproduced from that table; the DNA served to infer D and trimming. This sample gives over 400,000 clones in total; 70% to 90% of them show up just once. The ten most abundant clones make up 7.8% of the sample.

CDR1 and CDR2 (GTSNPN, SVGIG) derive from the germline V gene (reference sequence). The CDR3 runs 14 residues from the cysteine to the phenylalanine. Solely the CDR3 DNA is kept, with 42 bases framed from the first base. V is cut by 4 bases and J by 4 bases, and the space between the germline ends is 14 bases. General findings and caveats noted by the study authors: The amount of clinical and demographic metadata varied by source and participant and was provided uncurated.

The sample consisted of peripheral blood. This TCR derives from a woman aged 45-59 years with COVID-19, enrolled during active disease. Recombination connected TRBV30 to TRBJ1-3, with the D gene not confidently named. CDR3 region: CAWIRTGEGNTIYF. The DNA sequence follows: TGTGCCTGGATAAGGACCGGGGAGGGAAACACCATATATTTT.